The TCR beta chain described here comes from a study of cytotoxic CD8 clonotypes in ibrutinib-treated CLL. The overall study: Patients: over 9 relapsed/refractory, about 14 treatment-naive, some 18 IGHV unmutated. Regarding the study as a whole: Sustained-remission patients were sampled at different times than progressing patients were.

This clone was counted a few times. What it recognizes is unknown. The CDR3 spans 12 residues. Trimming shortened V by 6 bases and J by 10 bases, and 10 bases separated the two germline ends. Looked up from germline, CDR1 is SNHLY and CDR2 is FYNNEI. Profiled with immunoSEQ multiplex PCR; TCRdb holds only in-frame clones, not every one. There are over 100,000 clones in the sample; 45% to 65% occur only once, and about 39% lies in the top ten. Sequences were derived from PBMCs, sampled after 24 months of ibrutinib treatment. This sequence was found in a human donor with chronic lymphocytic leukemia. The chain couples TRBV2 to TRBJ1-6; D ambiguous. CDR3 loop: CASSRQGSPLHF. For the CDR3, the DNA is TGTGCCAGCAGCCGACAAGGCTCACCCCTCCACTTT.